This T cell receptor beta chain was recovered during a study of blood T cell repertoires in COVID-19. Study-wide context: T cells, B-cell-depleted T cells, or PBMCs supplied cDNA or gDNA.

V lost 4 bases to trimming and J lost 0 bases, with 10 bases between them. Germline assignment: CDR1 WSHSY and CDR2 SAAADI. The CDR3 is made up of 15 amino acids. In the authors' workflow: Amplification with reference gene primers provided the estimates of nucleated cell counts. This table comes from immunoSEQ multiplex PCR, and its TCRdb copy is limited to in-frame clones, with some not included. V and J calls plus clone size are reproduced from that table; the DNA served to infer D and trimming. The sample shows around 260,000 clones, roughly nine tenths of them seen only once. Sequenced sample: peripheral blood. This TCR derives from a woman under 40 with COVID-19, enrolled during active disease. The chain recombines TRBV10-2 with TRBJ1-3, with a tentative D call TRBD1 (5 bases). In DNA, the CDR3 is TGCGCCAGCAGTGCGAACACAGGCTCTGGAAACACCATATATTTT. It encodes CASSANTGSGNTIYF.